The sequence of this T cell receptor beta chain was determined in a study of CD8+ T cells in alopecia areata. Study conclusions and caveats: The study also sequences resident alphabeta T cells of normal skin in scalp samples.

Unmatched junction bases numbered 6, after V lost 3 bases and J lost 7 bases. The V gene's germline CDR1 is SGHDN and CDR2 FVKESK. The CDR3 has 15 residues. Sequencing templates came from extracted RNA that was reverse transcribed into cDNA. Repertoires were generated with immunoSEQ multiplex PCR, while TCRdb's copy carries only in-frame clones and drops some. This repertoire shows 170,000 or so clones, 50% to 70% found once; its top ten account for under 15%. There are a few counts of this clone. The antigen remains undetermined. The specimen comprised CD4+ T cells sorted from blood, sampled at week 0. The rearrangement links TRBV14 to TRBJ1-6; 7 bases line up with TRBD1. This TCR was recovered from a human donor with alopecia areata. The CDR3 DNA follows: TGTGCCAGCAGCCAGCCGGGACAGATGAATTCACCCCTCCACTTT. Protein sequence: CASSQPGQMNSPLHF.